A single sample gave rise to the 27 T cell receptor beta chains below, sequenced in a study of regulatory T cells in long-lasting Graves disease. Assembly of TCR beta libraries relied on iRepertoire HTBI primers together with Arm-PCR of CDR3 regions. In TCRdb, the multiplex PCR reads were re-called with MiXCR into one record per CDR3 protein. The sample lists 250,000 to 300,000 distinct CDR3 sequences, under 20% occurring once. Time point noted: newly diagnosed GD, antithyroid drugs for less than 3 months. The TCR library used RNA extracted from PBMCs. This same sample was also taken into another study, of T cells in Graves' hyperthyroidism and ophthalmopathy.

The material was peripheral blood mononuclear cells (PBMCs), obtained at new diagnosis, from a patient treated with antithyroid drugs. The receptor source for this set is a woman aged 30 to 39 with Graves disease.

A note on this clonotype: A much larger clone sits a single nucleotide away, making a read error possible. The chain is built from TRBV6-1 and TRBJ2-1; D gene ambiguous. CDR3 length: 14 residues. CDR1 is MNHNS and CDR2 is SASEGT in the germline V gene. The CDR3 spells CASSEAMKVGEQLF. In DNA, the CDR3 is TGTGCCAGCAGTGAAGCGATGAAGGTTGGTGAGCAGCTCTTC.

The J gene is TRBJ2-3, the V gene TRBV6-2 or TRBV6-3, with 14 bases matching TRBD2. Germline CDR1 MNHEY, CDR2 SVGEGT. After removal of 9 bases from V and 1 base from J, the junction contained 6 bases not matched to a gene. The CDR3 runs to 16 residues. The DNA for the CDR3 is TGTGCCAGTAGACTAGCGGGGGGGCGGGGCACAGATACGCAGTATTTT. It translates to CASRLAGGRGTDTQYF.

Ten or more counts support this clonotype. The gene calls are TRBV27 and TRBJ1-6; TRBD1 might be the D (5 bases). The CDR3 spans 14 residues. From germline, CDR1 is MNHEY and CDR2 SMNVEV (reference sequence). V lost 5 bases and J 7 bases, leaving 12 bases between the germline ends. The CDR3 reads CASSPRGANSPLHF. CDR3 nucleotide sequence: TGTGCCAGCAGTCCGAGGGGCGCAAATTCACCCCTCCACTTT.

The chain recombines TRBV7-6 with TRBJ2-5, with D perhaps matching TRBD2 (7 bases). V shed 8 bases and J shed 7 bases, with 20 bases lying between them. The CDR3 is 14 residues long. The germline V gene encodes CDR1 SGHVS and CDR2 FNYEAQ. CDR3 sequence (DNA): TGTGCCAGCGCCTCGGAGGGGGGAGGGCGGACCCAGTACTTC. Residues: CASASEGGGRTQYF.

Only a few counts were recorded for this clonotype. The DNA for the CDR3 is TGTGCCAGCACCCCTCGGGGTGAGCAGTTCTTC. It is translated as CASTPRGEQFF. This chain connects TRBV7-9 to TRBJ2-1; tentatively, D is TRBD2 (5 bases). The CDR3 contains 11 residues. The germline gives CDR1 SEHNR, CDR2 FQNEAQ (reference sequence). V was trimmed by 7 bases and J by 9 bases, leaving 10 bases between them.

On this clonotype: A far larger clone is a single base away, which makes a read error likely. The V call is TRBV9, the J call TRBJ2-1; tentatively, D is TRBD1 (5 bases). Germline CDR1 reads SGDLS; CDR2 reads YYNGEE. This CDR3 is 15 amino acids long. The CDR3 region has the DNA TGTGCCAGCAGCCAAGGGGCGGCTCCCTACAATGAGCAGTCCTTC. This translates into CASSQGAAPYNEQSF.

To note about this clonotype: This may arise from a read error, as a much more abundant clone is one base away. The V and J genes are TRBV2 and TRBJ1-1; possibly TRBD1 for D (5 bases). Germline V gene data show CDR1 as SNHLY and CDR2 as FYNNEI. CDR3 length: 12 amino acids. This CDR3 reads CASELADTEVFF. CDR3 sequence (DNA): TGTGCCAGCGAATTGGCGGACACTGAAGTTTTCTTT. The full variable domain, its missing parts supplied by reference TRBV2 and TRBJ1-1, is EPEVTQTPSHQVTQMGQEVILRCVPISNHLYFYWYRQILGQKVEFLVSFYNNEISEKSEIFDDQFSVERPDGSNFTLKIRSTKLEDSAMYFCASELADTEVFFGQGTRLTVV.

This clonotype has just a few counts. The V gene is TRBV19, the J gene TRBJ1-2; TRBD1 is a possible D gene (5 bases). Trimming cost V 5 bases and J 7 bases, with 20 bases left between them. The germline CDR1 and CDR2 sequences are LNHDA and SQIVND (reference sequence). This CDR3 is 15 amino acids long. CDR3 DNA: TGTGCCAGTAGTTTCGAAGCATCAGGGAGAGGTGGCTACACCTTC. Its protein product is CASSFEASGRGGYTF.

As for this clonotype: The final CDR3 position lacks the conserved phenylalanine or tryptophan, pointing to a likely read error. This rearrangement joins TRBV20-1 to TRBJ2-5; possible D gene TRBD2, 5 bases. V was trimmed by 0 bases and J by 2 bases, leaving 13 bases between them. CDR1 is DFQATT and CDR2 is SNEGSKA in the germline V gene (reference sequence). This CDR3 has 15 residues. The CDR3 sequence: CSARDTVRTQETQYL. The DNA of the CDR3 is TGCAGTGCTAGAGACACAGTGCGGACTCAAGAGACCCAGTACCTC.

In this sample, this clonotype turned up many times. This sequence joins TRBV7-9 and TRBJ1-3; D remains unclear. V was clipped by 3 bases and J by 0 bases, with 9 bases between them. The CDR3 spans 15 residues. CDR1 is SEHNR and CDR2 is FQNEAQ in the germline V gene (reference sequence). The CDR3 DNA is TGTGCCAGCAGCTTGATACTTAGCTCTGGAAACACCATATATTTT. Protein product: CASSLILSSGNTIYF.

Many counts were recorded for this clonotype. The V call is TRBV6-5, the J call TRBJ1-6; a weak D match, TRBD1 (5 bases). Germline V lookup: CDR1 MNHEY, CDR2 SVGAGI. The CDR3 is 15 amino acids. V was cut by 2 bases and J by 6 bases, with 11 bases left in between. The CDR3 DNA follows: TGTGCCAGCAGTTACCGCCAGGGCCCTAATTCACCCCTCCACTTT. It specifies CASSYRQGPNSPLHF.

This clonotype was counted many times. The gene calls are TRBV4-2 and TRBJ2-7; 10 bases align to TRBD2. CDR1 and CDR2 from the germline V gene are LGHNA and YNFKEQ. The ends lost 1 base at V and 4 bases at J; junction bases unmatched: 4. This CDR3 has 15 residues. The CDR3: CASSQASGGVYEQYF. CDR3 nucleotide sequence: TGTGCCAGCAGCCAAGCAAGCGGGGGGGTATACGAGCAGTACTTC.

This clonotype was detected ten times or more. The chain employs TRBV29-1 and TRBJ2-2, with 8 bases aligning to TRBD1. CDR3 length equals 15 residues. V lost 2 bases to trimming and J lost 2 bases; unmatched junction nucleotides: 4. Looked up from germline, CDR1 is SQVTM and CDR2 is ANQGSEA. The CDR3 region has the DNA TGCAGCGTTGAAAGCCAGGGGGCAAACACCGGGGAGCTGTTTTTT. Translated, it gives CSVESQGANTGELFF.

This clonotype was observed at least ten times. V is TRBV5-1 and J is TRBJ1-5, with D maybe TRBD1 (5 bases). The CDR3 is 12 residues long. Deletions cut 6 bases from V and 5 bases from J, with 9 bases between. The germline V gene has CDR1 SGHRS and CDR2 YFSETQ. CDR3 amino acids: CASMDTHQPQHF. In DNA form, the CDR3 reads TGCGCCAGCATGGACACCCATCAGCCCCAGCATTTT.

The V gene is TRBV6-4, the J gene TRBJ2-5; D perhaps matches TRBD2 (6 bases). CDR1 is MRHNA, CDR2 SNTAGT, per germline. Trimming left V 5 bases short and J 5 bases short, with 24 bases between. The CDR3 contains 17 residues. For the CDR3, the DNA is TGTGCCAGCAGTTACTTAGGGACTCCCGCAAGACGGGAGACCCAGTACTTC. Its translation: CASSYLGTPARRETQYF.

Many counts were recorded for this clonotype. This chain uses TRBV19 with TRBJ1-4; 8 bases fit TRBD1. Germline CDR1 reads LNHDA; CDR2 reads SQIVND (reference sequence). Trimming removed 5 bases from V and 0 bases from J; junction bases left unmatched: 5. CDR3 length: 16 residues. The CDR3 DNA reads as TGTGCCAGTAGTCTGCCGGACAGGGCAACTAATGAAAAACTGTTTTTT. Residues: CASSLPDRATNEKLFF.

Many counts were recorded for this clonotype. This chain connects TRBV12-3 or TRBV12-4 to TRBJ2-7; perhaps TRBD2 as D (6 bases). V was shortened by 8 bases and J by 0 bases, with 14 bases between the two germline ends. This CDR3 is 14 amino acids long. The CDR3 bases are TGTGCCAGCTCCCGAGCGGGCCCCTCCTACGAGCAGTACTTC. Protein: CASSRAGPSYEQYF.

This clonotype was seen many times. CDR3 region: CASSRPTSGGLYEQYF. DNA of the CDR3: TGTGCCAGCAGTAGACCGACTAGCGGGGGACTCTACGAGCAGTACTTC. The rearrangement links TRBV6-1 to TRBJ2-7; TRBD2 matches at 12 bases. This CDR3 has 16 residues. Trimming removed 5 bases from V and 3 bases from J; junction bases left unmatched: 8. Germline V gene sequence: CDR1 MNHNS, CDR2 SASEGT.

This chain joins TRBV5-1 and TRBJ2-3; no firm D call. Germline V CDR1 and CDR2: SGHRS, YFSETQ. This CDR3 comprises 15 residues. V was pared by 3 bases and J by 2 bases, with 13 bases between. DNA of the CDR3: TGCGCCAGCAGCTCCCGGACCCCCTCCACAGATACGCAGTATTTT. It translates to CASSSRTPSTDTQYF.

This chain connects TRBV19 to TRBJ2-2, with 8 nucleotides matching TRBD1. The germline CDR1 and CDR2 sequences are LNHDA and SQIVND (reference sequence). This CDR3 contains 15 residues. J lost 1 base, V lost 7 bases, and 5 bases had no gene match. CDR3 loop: CASKRGQENTGELFF. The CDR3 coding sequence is TGTGCCAGTAAGAGGGGACAGGAGAACACCGGGGAGCTGTTTTTT.

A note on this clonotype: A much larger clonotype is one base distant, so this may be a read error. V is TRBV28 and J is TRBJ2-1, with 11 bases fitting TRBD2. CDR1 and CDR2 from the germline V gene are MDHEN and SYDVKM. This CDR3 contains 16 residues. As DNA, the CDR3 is TGTGCCAGCAGCTTGATAGCGGGGGGGACCTACAATGAGCAGTCCTTC. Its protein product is CASSLIAGGTYNEQSF.

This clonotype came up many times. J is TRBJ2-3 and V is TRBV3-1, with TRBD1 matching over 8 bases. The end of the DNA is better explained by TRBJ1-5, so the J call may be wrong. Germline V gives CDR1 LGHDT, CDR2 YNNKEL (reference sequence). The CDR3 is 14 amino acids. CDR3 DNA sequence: TGTGCCAGCAGCCCTCAGGGGGCTAGAGATACGCAGCATTTT. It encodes CASSPQGARDTQHF.

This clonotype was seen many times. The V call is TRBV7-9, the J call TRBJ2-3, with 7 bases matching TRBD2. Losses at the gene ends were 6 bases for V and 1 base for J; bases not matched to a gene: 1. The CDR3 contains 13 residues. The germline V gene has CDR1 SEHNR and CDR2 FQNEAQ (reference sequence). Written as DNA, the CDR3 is TGTGCCAGCAGTGGGGGGGGCACAGATACGCAGTATTTT. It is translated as CASSGGGTDTQYF.

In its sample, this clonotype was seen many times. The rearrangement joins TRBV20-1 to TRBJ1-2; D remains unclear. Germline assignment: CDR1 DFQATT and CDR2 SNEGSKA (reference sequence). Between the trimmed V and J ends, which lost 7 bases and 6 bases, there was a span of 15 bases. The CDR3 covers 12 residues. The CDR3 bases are TGCAGTGTAGGATTTCCCAAGGATGGCTACACCTTC. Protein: CSVGFPKDGYTF.

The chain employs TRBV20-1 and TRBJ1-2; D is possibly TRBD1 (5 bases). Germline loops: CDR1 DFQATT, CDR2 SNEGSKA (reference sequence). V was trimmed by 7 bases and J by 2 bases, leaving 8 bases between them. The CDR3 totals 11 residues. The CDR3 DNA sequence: TGCAGTGGGCGGGGGAACTATGGCTACACCTTC. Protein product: CSGRGNYGYTF.

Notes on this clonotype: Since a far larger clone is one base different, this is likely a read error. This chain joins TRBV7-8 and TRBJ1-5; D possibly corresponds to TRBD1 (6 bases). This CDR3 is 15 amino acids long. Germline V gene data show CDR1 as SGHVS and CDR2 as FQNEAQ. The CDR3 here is CASSLTGSDDQPRHF. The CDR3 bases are TGTGCCAGCAGCTTAACAGGGAGCGACGATCAGCCCCGGCATTTT.

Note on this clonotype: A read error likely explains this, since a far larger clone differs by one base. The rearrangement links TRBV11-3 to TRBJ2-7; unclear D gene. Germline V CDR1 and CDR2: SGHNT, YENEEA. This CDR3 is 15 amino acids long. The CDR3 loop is CAGSQDPGRSYEQYF. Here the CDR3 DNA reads TGTGCCGGCAGCCAAGATCCCGGACGGTCCTACGAGCAGTACTTC.